Listed below are T cell receptor beta chains from one sample, sequenced in a study of stem cell transplantation in POMP-related autoinflammatory disease. The assay was immunoSEQ multiplex PCR, and TCRdb's table has in-frame clones only and misses some. The table records a few thousand clones, around nine tenths of them present only once. Sequenced material: Tregs from PBMCs, taken after stem cell transplantation. These receptors were obtained from a human patient with POMP-related autoinflammation and immune dysregulation (PRAID). A subset of T cells may come from the graft donor. CDR3s include the opening cysteine and the closing phenylalanine or tryptophan. Fields, in order: V gene, J gene, clone size, D gene, CDR3 protein, CDR3 DNA. D genes are given only for firm matches. Size values are once, few and many counts, or a class for expanded clones, and some rows have none.

v_call: TRBV7-9
j_call: TRBJ1-2
clone_size: -
d_call: -
cdr3_aa: CASSLDRYGYTF
cdr3_nt: TGTGCCAGCAGCTTAGACCGTTATGGCTACACCTTC

v_call: TRBV10-2
j_call: TRBJ2-3
clone_size: -
d_call: -
cdr3_aa: CASTRTRTDTQYF
cdr3_nt: TGCGCCAGCACCCGGACACGCACAGATACGCAGTATTTT

v_call: TRBV3-1/TRBV3-2
j_call: TRBJ2-2
clone_size: -
d_call: -
cdr3_aa: CASSQEGGGTGELFF
cdr3_nt: TGTGCCAGCAGCCAAGAGGGAGGGGGCACCGGGGAGCTGTTTTTT

v_call: TRBV9
j_call: TRBJ1-1
clone_size: -
d_call: TRBD1
cdr3_aa: CASRPTNRGRNTEAFF
cdr3_nt: TGTGCCAGCAGACCCACTAACAGGGGGCGCAACACTGAAGCTTTCTTT

v_call: TRBV20-1
j_call: TRBJ2-4
clone_size: -
d_call: -
cdr3_aa: CSATGGIQYF
cdr3_nt: TGCAGTGCTACCGGGGGCATTCAGTACTTC

v_call: TRBV19
j_call: TRBJ1-3
clone_size: -
d_call: -
cdr3_aa: CASSVDKGNTIYF
cdr3_nt: TGTGCCAGTAGCGTCGACAAGGGAAACACCATATATTTT

v_call: TRBV29-1
j_call: TRBJ1-1
clone_size: -
d_call: -
cdr3_aa: CSVSGGTEAFF
cdr3_nt: TGCAGCGTCTCCGGAGGCACTGAAGCTTTCTTT

v_call: TRBV5-5
j_call: TRBJ2-1
clone_size: -
d_call: TRBD2
cdr3_aa: CASSLMASGVYNEQFF
cdr3_nt: TGTGCCAGCAGCCTGATGGCTAGCGGAGTTTACAATGAGCAGTTCTTC

v_call: TRBV18
j_call: TRBJ2-3
clone_size: -
d_call: -
cdr3_aa: CASSPLTAGTDTQYF
cdr3_nt: TGTGCCAGCTCACCCCTGACCGCCGGCACAGATACGCAGTATTTT

v_call: TRBV24-1
j_call: TRBJ2-3
clone_size: -
d_call: TRBD1
cdr3_aa: CATSDFRTGITDTQYF
cdr3_nt: TGTGCCACCAGTGATTTTAGGACAGGGATTACAGATACGCAGTATTTT

v_call: TRBV3-1/TRBV3-2
j_call: TRBJ2-3
clone_size: -
d_call: -
cdr3_aa: CASSQEETASSTDTQYF
cdr3_nt: TGTGCCAGCAGCCAAGAGGAGACGGCCTCTAGCACAGATACGCAGTATTTT

v_call: TRBV5-1
j_call: TRBJ2-2
clone_size: -
d_call: -
cdr3_aa: CASSLYRRRATETGELFF
cdr3_nt: TGCGCCAGCAGCTTGTACAGGCGCCGGGCAACAGAGACCGGGGAGCTGTTTTTT

v_call: TRBV19
j_call: TRBJ1-4
clone_size: -
d_call: -
cdr3_aa: CASSIDRQTSVDEKLFF
cdr3_nt: TGTGCCAGTAGTATAGATCGCCAAACTTCGGTGGATGAAAAACTGTTTTTT

v_call: TRBV18
j_call: TRBJ1-1
clone_size: -
d_call: TRBD1
cdr3_aa: CASSAGQLNTEAFF
cdr3_nt: TGTGCCAGCTCAGCGGGACAGCTTAACACTGAAGCTTTCTTT

v_call: TRBV24-1
j_call: TRBJ2-1
clone_size: -
d_call: -
cdr3_aa: CATSDLQKSAGEQFF
cdr3_nt: TGTGCCACCAGTGATTTGCAGAAGTCCGCCGGTGAGCAGTTCTTC

v_call: TRBV7-2
j_call: TRBJ1-2
clone_size: -
d_call: -
cdr3_aa: CASKSAGRGYTF
cdr3_nt: TGTGCCAGCAAGTCGGCAGGACGAGGCTACACCTTC

v_call: TRBV18
j_call: TRBJ2-7
clone_size: -
d_call: TRBD2
cdr3_aa: CASSPPSGRGEQYF
cdr3_nt: TGTGCCAGCTCACCACCTTCCGGGAGGGGGGAGCAGTACTTC

v_call: TRBV19
j_call: TRBJ1-5
clone_size: once
d_call: -
cdr3_aa: CASTSHGGGKDNQPQHF
cdr3_nt: TGTGCCAGTACTTCCCACGGGGGGGGTAAGGACAATCAGCCCCAGCATTTT

v_call: TRBV28
j_call: TRBJ2-4
clone_size: -
d_call: -
cdr3_aa: CASSFGTTKNIQYF
cdr3_nt: TGTGCCAGCAGTTTCGGGACAACGAAAAACATTCAGTACTTC

v_call: TRBV4-1
j_call: TRBJ2-3
clone_size: -
d_call: -
cdr3_aa: CASSQVVTRTDTQYF
cdr3_nt: TGCGCCAGCAGCCAAGTGGTAACCAGGACAGATACGCAGTATTTT

v_call: TRBV14
j_call: TRBJ1-2
clone_size: -
d_call: TRBD1
cdr3_aa: CASSPGQGAVYGYTF
cdr3_nt: TGTGCCAGCAGCCCGGGACAGGGGGCAGTTTATGGCTACACCTTC

v_call: TRBV7-8
j_call: TRBJ1-6
clone_size: -
d_call: -
cdr3_aa: CASSLAGGGNSPLHF
cdr3_nt: TGTGCCAGCAGCTTAGCCGGGGGGGGCAATTCACCCCTCCACTTT

v_call: TRBV5-1
j_call: TRBJ2-4
clone_size: -
d_call: -
cdr3_aa: CASRSGVGKNIQYF
cdr3_nt: TGCGCCAGCAGGTCGGGGGTGGGCAAAAACATTCAGTACTTC

v_call: TRBV6-5
j_call: TRBJ1-3
clone_size: -
d_call: -
cdr3_aa: CAAGGRSGNTIYF
cdr3_nt: TGTGCCGCGGGGGGCCGCTCTGGAAACACCATATATTTT

v_call: TRBV28
j_call: TRBJ2-5
clone_size: -
d_call: -
cdr3_aa: CASSLQGWRETQYF
cdr3_nt: TGTGCCAGCAGCTTACAGGGTTGGCGAGAGACCCAGTACTTC

v_call: TRBV5-1
j_call: TRBJ2-1
clone_size: -
d_call: -
cdr3_aa: CASSFGGAYNEQFF
cdr3_nt: TGCGCCAGCAGCTTCGGGGGAGCCTACAATGAGCAGTTCTTC

v_call: TRBV7-9
j_call: TRBJ2-2
clone_size: -
d_call: -
cdr3_aa: CASSFGPGELFF
cdr3_nt: TGTGCCAGCAGCTTCGGGCCCGGGGAGCTGTTTTTT

v_call: TRBV18
j_call: TRBJ1-3
clone_size: -
d_call: -
cdr3_aa: CASSPSHSGNTIYF
cdr3_nt: TGTGCCAGCTCACCGAGTCACTCTGGAAACACCATATATTTT

v_call: TRBV20-1
j_call: TRBJ1-5
clone_size: -
d_call: -
cdr3_aa: CSASPRYGYDQPQHF
cdr3_nt: TGCAGTGCTAGTCCCAGATACGGATACGATCAGCCCCAGCATTTT

v_call: TRBV28
j_call: TRBJ1-4
clone_size: -
d_call: TRBD1
cdr3_aa: CASSSGQGAGMDEKLFF
cdr3_nt: TGTGCCAGCAGTTCAGGACAGGGGGCAGGCATGGATGAAAAACTGTTTTTT